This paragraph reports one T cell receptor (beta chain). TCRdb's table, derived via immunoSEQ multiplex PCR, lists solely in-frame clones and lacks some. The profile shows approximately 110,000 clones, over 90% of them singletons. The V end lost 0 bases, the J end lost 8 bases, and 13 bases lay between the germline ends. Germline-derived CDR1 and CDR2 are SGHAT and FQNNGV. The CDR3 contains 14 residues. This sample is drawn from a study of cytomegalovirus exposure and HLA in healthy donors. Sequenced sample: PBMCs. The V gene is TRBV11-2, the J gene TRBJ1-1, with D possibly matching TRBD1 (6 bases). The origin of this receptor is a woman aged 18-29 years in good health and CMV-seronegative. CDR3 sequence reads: CASSLDRGSVEAFF. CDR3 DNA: TGTGCCAGCAGCTTAGATAGGGGGAGCGTCGAAGCTTTCTTT. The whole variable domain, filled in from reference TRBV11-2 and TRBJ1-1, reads EAGVAQSPRYKIIEKRQSVAFWCNPISGHATLYWYQQILGQGPKLLIQFQNNGVVDDSQLPKDRFSAERLKGVDSTLKIQPAKLEDSAVYLCASSLDRGSVEAFFGQGTRLTVV.